These 21 T cell receptor beta chains were sequenced from one sample in a study of T-cell memory formation after mild COVID-19. TCRdb re-analysed the 5' RACE reads in MiXCR, keeping a single row per CDR3 protein. The table has under 450,000 distinct CDR3 sequences, more than 20% seen once. Specimen: PBMCs or a T cell subset sorted from them (not recorded which). The receptors come from an adult woman who had mild COVID-19 (a few samples of this study predate the infection). Cell type and time point are not known.

The chain links TRBV3-1 to TRBJ2-7, with 7 bases lining up with TRBD2. From germline, CDR1 is LGHDT and CDR2 YNNKEL (reference sequence). The junction had 4 bases not matched to a gene; V was cut back by 5 bases and J by 0 bases. This CDR3 is built from 14 residues. CDR3 in amino acids: CASSSERGSYEQYF. CDR3 nucleotide sequence: TGTGCCAGCAGCTCAGAGCGGGGCTCCTACGAGCAGTACTTC.

This clonotype has ten or more counts. This chain connects TRBV7-6 to TRBJ2-7, with 11 bases matching TRBD1. Trimming at V came to 5 bases and at J to 5 bases, leaving 8 bases not matched to a gene. The CDR3 is 15 residues long. The germline V gene encodes CDR1 SGHVS and CDR2 FNYEAQ. DNA of the CDR3: TGTGCCAGCAGCGCAACCCGGGACAGGGGGAACGAGCAGTACTTC. This sequence encodes CASSATRDRGNEQYF.

This chain joins TRBV18 and TRBJ2-3, with 10 bases lining up with TRBD2. Trimming at V came to 8 bases and at J to 2 bases, leaving 7 bases not matched to a gene. Germline lookup yields CDR1 KGHSH and CDR2 LQKENI. CDR3 length: 15 amino acids. The CDR3 spells CASARAGGFTDTQYF. As DNA, the CDR3 is TGTGCCAGCGCTCGAGCGGGAGGGTTCACAGATACGCAGTATTTT.

This clonotype appeared a few times. The CDR3 DNA reads TGTGCCAGCAGCCAGCACGGGGCGGTTGGCTACACCTTC. Its translation: CASSQHGAVGYTF. This chain uses TRBV7-6 with TRBJ1-2; tentatively, D is TRBD1 (5 bases). The CDR3 consists of 13 residues. Deletions cut 5 bases from V and 7 bases from J, with 14 bases between. The germline V gene encodes CDR1 SGHVS and CDR2 FNYEAQ.

The J gene is TRBJ2-7, the V gene TRBV5-1, with D unclear. V was pared by 0 bases and J by 3 bases, with 7 bases between. Per germline, CDR1 SGHRS and CDR2 YFSETQ. This CDR3 is 13 amino acids long. The CDR3 DNA sequence: TGCGCCAGCAGCTTGGGATGGGACTACGAGCAGTACTTC. This translates into CASSLGWDYEQYF.

This clonotype showed up just a few times. This chain links TRBV25-1 with TRBJ1-1, with 8 bases identical to TRBD1. The CDR3 is 13 residues long. The V and J ends lost 10 bases and 1 base, in that order; junction bases with no gene match: 5. The germline CDR1 and CDR2 sequences are MGHDK and SYGVNS. CDR3 protein: CATTGTGNTEAFF. The CDR3 bases are TGTGCCACGACCGGGACAGGGAACACTGAAGCTTTCTTT.

The chain carries TRBV9 and TRBJ2-1; TRBD2 aligns across 15 bases. The CDR3 is 16 residues long. J gave up 7 bases and V 0 bases, and 2 bases lay outside the gene matches. Per the germline V gene, CDR1 is SGDLS and CDR2 is YYNGEE. DNA of the CDR3: TGTGCCAGCAGCGTAGTGGGGACTAGCGGGAGGAATGAGCAGTTCTTC. Amino acid sequence: CASSVVGTSGRNEQFF.

This chain links TRBV6-2 or TRBV6-3 with TRBJ1-5, with 8 nucleotides matching TRBD1. Germline V gives CDR1 MNHEY, CDR2 SVGEGT. V lost 6 bases to trimming and J lost 0 bases; unmatched junction nucleotides: 10. The CDR3 has 17 residues. The CDR3 DNA sequence: TGTGCCAGCAGGGGTTATGGGACAGGAGTTAGCAATCAGCCCCAGCATTTT. It yields the protein CASRGYGTGVSNQPQHF.

The V gene is TRBV18, the J gene TRBJ2-1, with TRBD1 matching 7 bases. The CDR3 covers 12 residues. V shed 4 bases and J 15 bases; nucleotides not matched to a gene: 9. The germline CDR1 and CDR2 sequences are KGHSH and LQKENI. The chain's CDR3 is CASSRYEDRVFF. The CDR3 DNA sequence: TGTGCCAGCTCACGCTACGAAGACAGGGTGTTCTTC.

This clonotype has only a few counts. The CDR3 loop is CASSPVGDGSYEQYF. The CDR3 region has the DNA TGTGCCAGCAGCCCTGTCGGGGACGGGTCCTACGAGCAGTACTTC. The V and J genes are TRBV7-2 and TRBJ2-7; D possibly matches TRBD1 or TRBD2 (5 bases each). Germline CDR1 and CDR2: SGHTA and FQGNSA. Trimming cost V 5 bases and J 1 base, with 15 bases left between them. CDR3 size: 15 residues.

This rearrangement joins TRBV19 to TRBJ1-1; tentative D call: TRBD1 (6 bases). CDR1 and CDR2 (germline): LNHDA, SQIVND (reference sequence). Trimming left V 4 bases short and J 4 bases short, with 13 bases between. The CDR3 covers 14 residues. The CDR3 sequence: CASSSVGGGTEAFF. As DNA, the CDR3 is TGTGCCAGTAGTAGTGTCGGGGGCGGCACTGAAGCTTTCTTT. The full variable domain, rest sourced from reference TRBV19 and TRBJ1-1, is DGGITQSPKYLFRKEGQNVTLSCEQNLNHDAMYWYRQDPGQGLRLIYYSQIVNDFQKGDIAEGYSVSREKKESFPLTVTSAQKNPTAFYLCASSSVGGGTEAFFGQGTRLTVV.

This clonotype was seen only a few times. The chain is built from TRBV7-9 and TRBJ2-7, with a weak D call TRBD1 (6 bases). This CDR3 has 15 amino acids. V lost 5 bases and J 0 bases, leaving 14 bases between the germline ends. From germline, CDR1 is SEHNR and CDR2 FQNEAQ (reference sequence). The DNA for the CDR3 is TGTGCCAGCAGCACCCTAGGGGGTAGCTCCTACGAGCAGTACTTC. Protein sequence: CASSTLGGSSYEQYF.

This rearrangement joins TRBV24-1 to TRBJ2-5, with TRBD1 matching over 7 bases. The CDR3 covers 15 residues. Germline CDR1 is KGHDR and CDR2 is SFDVKD. V shed 3 bases, J shed 4 bases, and the junction held 7 bases outside the gene matches. CDR3 sequence: CATSDPTGLRETQYF. In DNA, the CDR3 is TGTGCCACCAGTGATCCGACAGGGTTGCGAGAGACCCAGTACTTC.

The V and J genes are TRBV5-1 and TRBJ2-7; 9 nucleotides agree with TRBD2. TRBJ2-1 explains the end of the DNA better; the J call may be wrong. The CDR3 has 15 amino acids. In germline, CDR1 is SGHRS, CDR2 YFSETQ. In DNA, the CDR3 is TGCGCCAGCGCCTCCTTGAGCGGGGGGTTCTACGAGCAGTTCTTC. Protein: CASASLSGGFYEQFF.

In this sample, this clonotype turned up a few times. The rearrangement uses TRBV9 and TRBJ1-1; a possible D gene is TRBD1 (5 bases). V was trimmed by 0 bases and J by 3 bases, leaving 15 bases between them. The CDR3 consists of 16 residues. From germline, CDR1 is SGDLS and CDR2 YYNGEE. The DNA for the CDR3 is TGTGCCAGCAGCGTAGGGGTCAGGGTGGGTGACACTGAAGCTTTCTTT. Translating it yields CASSVGVRVGDTEAFF.

V usage is TRBV24-1 and J usage is TRBJ2-5; TRBD1 matches at 8 bases. The germline V gene encodes CDR1 KGHDR and CDR2 SFDVKD. CDR3 length: 14 amino acids. V gave up 5 bases and J gave up 2 bases; unmatched junction bases: 3. The CDR3 coding sequence is TGTGCCACCAGTGTCGGACAGGGACAAGAGACCCAGTACTTC. Its translation is CATSVGQGQETQYF.

The rearrangement joins TRBV19 to TRBJ2-2; no firm D call. The germline gives CDR1 LNHDA, CDR2 SQIVND (reference sequence). The CDR3 is 14 residues long. The V end lost 6 bases, the J end lost 5 bases, and 13 bases lay between the germline ends. The DNA for the CDR3 is TGTGCCAGTAGAAGGGCGCAGGTTACCGGGGAGCTGTTTTTT. Its protein product is CASRRAQVTGELFF.

This clonotype was detected a few times. This chain links TRBV7-2 with TRBJ1-1, with a tentative D call TRBD1 (5 bases). Germline CDR1 is SGHTA and CDR2 is FQGNSA. CDR3 length equals 12 residues. V lost 7 bases to trimming and J lost 5 bases, with 11 bases between them. CDR3 bases: TGTGCCAGCAAGGCAGGGAGGACTGAAGCTTTCTTT. Protein product: CASKAGRTEAFF.

The V call is TRBV5-8, the J call TRBJ1-2; D is undetermined. Germline CDR1 is SGHTS and CDR2 is YDEGEE. Trimming took off 2 bases at V and 0 bases at J, with 14 bases between the two ends. This CDR3 spans 16 amino acids. CDR3 DNA sequence: TGTGCCAGCAGCTTTGTCCGGGTCACTACTAACTATGGCTACACCTTC. Protein: CASSFVRVTTNYGYTF.

The chain joins TRBV5-1 to TRBJ2-7, with 9 nucleotides matching TRBD1. Trimming cost V 3 bases and J 0 bases; bases outside gene matches: 7. Germline CDR1 SGHRS, CDR2 YFSETQ. The CDR3 has 16 amino acids. CDR3 sequence: CASSSGQGMGSYEQYF. For the CDR3, the DNA is TGCGCCAGCAGCTCGGGACAGGGAATGGGCTCCTACGAGCAGTACTTC.

The chain has TRBV4-3 and TRBJ2-7; 7 bases are a match to TRBD2. The CDR3 extends over 15 amino acids. The trim removed 0 bases at V and 3 bases at J, leaving 5 bases unmatched. Germline V lookup: CDR1 LGHNA, CDR2 YSLEER. The CDR3 loop is CASSQDRREIYEQYF. CDR3 sequence (DNA): TGCGCCAGCAGCCAAGATCGGCGGGAGATCTACGAGCAGTACTTC.